This TCR beta chain comes out of a study of blood T cell repertoires in COVID-19. Study details: The samples span acute and convalescent COVID-19 from the United States, Italy and Spain.

The CDR3 length is 14 residues. V lost 2 bases and J lost 4; bases outside the gene matches: 4. Looked up from germline, CDR1 is SGHVS and CDR2 is FQNEAQ. Libraries were prepared by immunoSEQ multiplex PCR; TCRdb keeps only in-frame clonotypes and omits some of them. Here the sample spans tens of thousands of clones, around 88% being singletons. The clonotype was recovered from a woman of 80 years or more with active or convalescent COVID-19. The V gene is TRBV7-8, the J gene TRBJ2-7; 8 bases are shared with TRBD2. The specimen sequenced was peripheral blood. CDR3 residues: CASSLRGGNYEQYF. Here the CDR3 DNA reads TGTGCCAGCAGCTTACGGGGGGGGAATTACGAGCAGTACTTC.